This paragraph covers one TCR beta chain sequence. No antigen is known for it. As defined, naive CD8 cells were CD45RO-negative and positively selected for CCR7, with terminally differentiated effector memory CD45RA+ cells excluded. Donors, without exception, were Caucasian adults residing in Nashville, Tennessee. This entry is derived from a study of shared clonotypes between healthy human individuals. Points from the study as a whole: Expectations were that clonotype sharing among donors would be affected by sequencing depth.

Clones were read by immunoSEQ multiplex PCR, and TCRdb kept only the in-frame ones, dropping some. The table shows a few million clones, with around 93% occurring only once. The CDR3 runs 15 residues. Per the germline V gene, CDR1 is SGHDT and CDR2 is YYEEEE. Trimming shortened V by 4 bases and J by 6 bases, and 18 bases separated the two germline ends. The chain carries TRBV5-6 and TRBJ2-3; no reliable D call. The sample consisted of naive CD8+ T cells from PBMCs. This receptor was identified in a young man in good health. Some clones in this sample may be carry-over from other donors' samples. CDR3: CASSPNWLGLDTQYF. DNA of the CDR3: TGTGCCAGCAGCCCGAATTGGTTGGGCCTGGATACGCAGTATTTT.